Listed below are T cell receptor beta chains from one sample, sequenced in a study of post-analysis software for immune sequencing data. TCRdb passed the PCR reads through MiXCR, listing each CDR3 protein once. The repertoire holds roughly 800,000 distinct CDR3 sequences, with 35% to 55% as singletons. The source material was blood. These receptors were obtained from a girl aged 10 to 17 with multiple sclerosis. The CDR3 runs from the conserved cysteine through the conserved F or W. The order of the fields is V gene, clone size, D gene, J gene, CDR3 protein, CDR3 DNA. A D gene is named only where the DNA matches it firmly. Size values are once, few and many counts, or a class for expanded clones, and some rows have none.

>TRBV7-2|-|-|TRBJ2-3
CASSPDSDTQYF
TGTGCCAGCAGCCCAGACTCGGATACGCAGTATTTT
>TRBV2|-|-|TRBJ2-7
CASSEQALLSYEQYF
TGTGCCAGCAGTGAACAGGCACTCCTCTCCTACGAGCAGTACTTC
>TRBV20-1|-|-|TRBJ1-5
CSASSRNQPQHF
TGCAGTGCTAGTTCCCGCAATCAGCCCCAGCATTTT
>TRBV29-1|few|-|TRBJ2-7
CSVAGSHETRAYEQYF
TGCAGCGTCGCGGGGTCCCACGAAACAAGGGCCTACGAGCAGTACTTC
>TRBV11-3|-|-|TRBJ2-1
CASSLGAVSYNEQFF
TGTGCCAGCAGCTTAGGCGCGGTCTCCTACAATGAGCAGTTCTTC
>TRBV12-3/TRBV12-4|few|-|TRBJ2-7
CASSRGARSEQYF
TGTGCCAGCAGTAGGGGGGCTAGGAGCGAGCAGTACTTC
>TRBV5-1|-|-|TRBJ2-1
CASSPRASSSYNEQFF
TGCGCCAGCAGCCCCCGGGCCAGCAGCTCCTACAATGAGCAGTTCTTC
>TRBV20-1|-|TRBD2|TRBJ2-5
CSASTSGSYQETQYF
TGCAGTGCTAGTACTAGCGGGTCGTACCAAGAGACCCAGTACTTC
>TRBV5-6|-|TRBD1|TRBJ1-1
CASSPAGTGIKSEAFF
TGTGCCAGCAGCCCCGCCGGGACAGGGATTAAGAGTGAAGCTTTCTTT
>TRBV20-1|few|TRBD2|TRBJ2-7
CSAVTGLAGYEQYF
TGCAGTGCTGTAACGGGACTAGCGGGATACGAGCAGTACTTC
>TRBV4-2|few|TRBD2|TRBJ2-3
CASSQPSGSTDTQYF
TGTGCCAGCAGCCAACCTAGCGGGAGCACAGATACGCAGTATTTT
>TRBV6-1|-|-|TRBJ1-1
CASSEYLGGGRNTEAFF
TGTGCCAGCAGTGAATACCTGGGTGGCGGCAGGAACACTGAAGCTTTCTTT
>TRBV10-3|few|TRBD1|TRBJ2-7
CAISDGTRQGQNEQYF
TGTGCCATCAGTGATGGGACCAGACAGGGGCAAAACGAGCAGTACTTC
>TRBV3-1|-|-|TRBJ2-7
CASSQTTGPQIYEQYF
TGTGCCAGCAGCCAAACGACAGGTCCCCAAATCTACGAGCAGTACTTC
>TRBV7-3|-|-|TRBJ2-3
CASSSIHGRTDTQYF
TGTGCCAGCAGCTCCATCCACGGACGAACAGATACGCAGTATTTT
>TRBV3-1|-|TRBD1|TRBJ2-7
CASSTPGTGYDEQYF
TGTGCCAGCAGCACGCCCGGGACAGGGTACGACGAGCAGTACTTC
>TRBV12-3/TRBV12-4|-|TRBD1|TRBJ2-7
CASSFRDRDEQYF
TGTGCCAGCAGTTTCCGGGACAGGGACGAGCAGTACTTC
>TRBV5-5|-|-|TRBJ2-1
CASSLEGRGQYNEQFF
TGTGCCAGCAGCTTGGAGGGTAGGGGCCAATACAATGAGCAGTTCTTC
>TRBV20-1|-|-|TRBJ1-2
CSARDQGSYGYTF
TGCAGTGCTAGAGATCAAGGCAGCTATGGCTACACCTTC
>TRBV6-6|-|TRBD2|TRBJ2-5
CASSPGTSGSEEQYF
TGTGCCAGCAGTCCTGGGACTAGCGGGAGTGAAGAGCAGTACTTC
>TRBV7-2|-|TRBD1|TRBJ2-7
CASSRTPGQGYEQYF
TGTGCCAGCAGCCGAACACCGGGACAGGGCTACGAGCAGTACTTC
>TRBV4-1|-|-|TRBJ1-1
CASSQEGEVAFF
TGCGCCAGCAGCCAAGAGGGGGAGGTAGCTTTCTTT
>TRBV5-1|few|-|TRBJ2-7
CASSFDFQGLVYEQYF
TGCGCCAGCAGCTTTGATTTTCAGGGGTTGGTTTACGAGCAGTACTTC
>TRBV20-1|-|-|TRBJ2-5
CRVGGREQYF
TGCAGGGTGGGAGGCCGAGAGCAGTACTTC
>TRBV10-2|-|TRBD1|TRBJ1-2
CASRDRGRNGYTF
TGCGCCAGCAGAGACAGGGGGCGGAATGGCTACACCTTC
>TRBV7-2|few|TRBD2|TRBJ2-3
CASSLGGGRSTDTQYF
TGTGCCAGCAGCTTAGGGGGCGGGAGAAGCACAGATACGCAGTATTTT
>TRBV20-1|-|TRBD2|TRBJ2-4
CSAGSGTSGDIQYF
TGCAGTGCCGGCTCCGGGACTAGTGGGGACATTCAGTACTTC
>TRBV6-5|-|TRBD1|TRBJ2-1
CASSRGQGGVDEQFF
TGTGCCAGCAGTCGAGGACAGGGTGGGGTGGATGAGCAGTTCTTC
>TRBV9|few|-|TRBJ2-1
CASSVVGRSNNEQFF
TGTGCCAGCAGCGTAGTGGGCAGGAGCAACAATGAGCAGTTCTTC
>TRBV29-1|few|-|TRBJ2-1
CSVEVGGISYNEQFF
TGCAGCGTTGAAGTCGGTGGTATCTCCTACAATGAGCAGTTCTTC
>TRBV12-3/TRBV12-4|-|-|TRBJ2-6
CASTPTWSGANVRTF
TGTGCCAGCACCCCGACCTGGTCTGGGGCCAACGTCCGGACTTTC
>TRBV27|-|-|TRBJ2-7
CASSLTVVRPGRSYEQYF
TGTGCCAGCAGTTTAACGGTGGTCCGGCCAGGGAGGTCCTACGAGCAGTACTTC
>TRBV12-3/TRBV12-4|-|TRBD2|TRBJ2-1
CASSPGTRPKQFF
TGTGCCAGCAGTCCCGGGACTAGGCCAAAACAGTTCTTC
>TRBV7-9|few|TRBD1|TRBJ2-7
CASSSGQDSYEQYF
TGTGCCAGCAGCTCGGGACAGGACTCCTACGAGCAGTACTTC
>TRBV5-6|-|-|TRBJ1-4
CASSLERGRNEKLFF
TGTGCCAGCAGCTTGGAGCGGGGGCGTAATGAAAAACTGTTTTTT
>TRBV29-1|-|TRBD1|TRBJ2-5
CSAHTGGPETQYF
TGCAGCGCCCACACAGGGGGGCCAGAGACCCAGTACTTC
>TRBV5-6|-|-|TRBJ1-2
CASSLVSTNYGYTF
TGTGCCAGCAGCTTGGTCAGTACTAACTATGGCTACACCTTC
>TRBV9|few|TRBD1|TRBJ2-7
CASSGDRGRVDEQYF
TGTGCCAGCAGCGGAGACAGGGGTCGTGTCGACGAGCAGTACTTC
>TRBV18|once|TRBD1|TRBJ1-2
CASSATGTGDYGYTF
TGTGCCAGCTCAGCAACCGGGACAGGGGACTATGGCTACACCTTC
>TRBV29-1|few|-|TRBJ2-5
CSVELITTGKETQYF
TGCAGCGTCGAACTAATAACAACAGGGAAAGAGACCCAGTACTTC
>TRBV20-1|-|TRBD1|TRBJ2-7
CSAKQGATHEQYF
TGCAGTGCTAAACAGGGGGCGACCCACGAGCAGTACTTC